This TCR beta chain was profiled in a study of T cells in Graves' hyperthyroidism and ophthalmopathy. The V and J ends lost 1 base and 4 bases, in that order; junction bases with no gene match: 5. Germline values: CDR1 SGHTA, CDR2 FQGTGA. The CDR3 is 15 residues long. In its sample, this clonotype was seen a few times. Regions amplified from RNA transcripts were the TCR beta CDR3 regions. HTBI primers drove first-round RT-PCR of the TCR CDR3. TCRdb re-derived calls from the multiplex PCR reads in MiXCR, one entry per CDR3 protein. The table lists approximately 870,000 distinct CDR3 sequences, more than 30% of them singletons.

The sequenced material came from blood. The sequence was collected from a man aged 18 to 35 with Graves' hyperthyroidism. The chain links TRBV7-3 to TRBJ1-1, with 8 bases fitting TRBD1. CDR3 amino acids: CASSLRPGTGTEAFF. In DNA, the CDR3 is TGTGCCAGCAGCTTAAGGCCCGGGACAGGCACTGAAGCTTTCTTT. Full variable domain (rest looked up from reference TRBV7-3 and TRBJ1-1): GAGVSQTPSNKVTEKGKYVELRCDPISGHTALYWYRQSLGQGPEFLIYFQGTGAADDSGLPNDRFFAVRPEGSVSTLKIQRTERGDSAVYLCASSLRPGTGTEAFFGQGTRLTVV.